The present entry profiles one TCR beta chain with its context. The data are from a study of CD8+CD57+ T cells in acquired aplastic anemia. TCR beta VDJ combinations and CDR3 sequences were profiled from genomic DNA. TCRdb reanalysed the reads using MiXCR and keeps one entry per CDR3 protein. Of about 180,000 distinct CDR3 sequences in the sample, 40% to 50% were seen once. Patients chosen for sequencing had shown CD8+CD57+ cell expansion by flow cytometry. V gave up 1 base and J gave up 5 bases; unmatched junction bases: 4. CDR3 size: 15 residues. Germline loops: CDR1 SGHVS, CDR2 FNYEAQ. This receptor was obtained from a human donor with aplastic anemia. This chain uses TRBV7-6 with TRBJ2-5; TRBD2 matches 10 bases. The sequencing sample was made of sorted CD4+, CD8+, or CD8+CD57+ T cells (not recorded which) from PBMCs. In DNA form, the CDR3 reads TGTGCCAGCAGCTTAGTTAGCGGGGGGAGGGAGACCCAGTACTTC. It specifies CASSLVSGGRETQYF.